The T cell receptor beta chain described here comes from a study of shared clonotypes between healthy human individuals (dated by TCRdb to about 2020). Turning to the overall study: Three men and two women, aged 18 to 49 years, made up the cohort. To estimate repertoire size and how much clonotype sharing occurs between individuals, the study deeply sequenced the blood TCR repertoires of roughly 5 healthy adults. Libraries were prepared and TCR repertoires were sequenced by different laboratories using diverse techniques, in order to increase sequencing depth and limit assay-specific biases. Per donor, three plates each were used for CD4 naive and CD4 memory, two for CD8 naive, and one for CD8 memory. Per donor, leukapheresis produced somewhere between about 0.94 and 10 billion PBMCs.

Healthy HIV-negative adults with no recently reported acute infections or vaccinations were included as donors. All donors were Caucasian adults living in Nashville, Tennessee, USA. CD4+ T cells were enriched by magnetic negative selection; naive cells were then positively selected on CD45RA, and the negative fraction formed the memory subset. Blood was collected by leukapheresis, and PBMCs were isolated by Ficoll-Histopaque density gradient centrifugation and then cryopreserved in liquid nitrogen vapor phase. Analytical flow cytometry was used to check the purity and quantity of each magnetically sorted T cell population. Genomic DNA was isolated from each sorted fraction and quantified by UV absorbance on a Nanodrop 2000c. What the authors observed across the whole study: Pairwise subsampling led to the expectation that sequencing depth would affect the degree of clonotype sharing among donors. Compared with non-shared clonotypes, clonotypes shared by all four sorted-subset donors had higher generation probabilities. Sharing across several donors was observed for around 5% of naive CD4, 3.5% of naive CD8, over 2% of memory CD4, and approximately 0.41% of memory CD8 clonotypes. The small number of donors limited the genetic and exposure-history diversity represented. Sampling was restricted to blood, and TCR repertoires in tissue are likely to differ from TCR repertoires in blood. Even with the large sequencing depth, rarefaction of the sorted-subset datasets indicated that sequencing was incomplete. Larger estimated clonotype richness was generally found for naive subsets than for memory subsets.

Relative to germline, V is 4 bases shorter and J is 5 bases shorter, with 17 bases between their ends. The CDR3 has 14 amino acids, counting the end cysteine and phenylalanine. CDR3 DNA only is kept here, 42 bases in frame from base 1. Looking up the germline V gene yields CDR1 SQVTM and CDR2 ANQGSEA. A note on this clone: The antigen it binds to is not known. No base quality values were provided; no much bigger clone lies one nucleotide off.

Using the deep immunoSEQ assay, multiplex PCR amplified TCR CDR3 regions from genomic DNA. For each cell subset, the extracted genomic DNA was distributed evenly across all wells of several immunoSEQ 96-well plates, and each plate served as one replicate. For sorted subsets, about 200 ng genomic DNA, equal to some 30,000 T cell genomes, was loaded into each replicate PCR. Purified libraries were measured with a Qubit 3.0 fluorometer, size-checked on a Bioanalyzer 2100, and measured again with the KAPA Library Quantification kit. Each immunoSEQ 96-well plate was sequenced on its own single-read 150-cycle Illumina NextSeq 550 flow cell. In the original analysis: The immunoSEQ output contained only junctional sequences without quality scores, so filtering could not match that applied to full-length reads. Sequences were annotated with PyIR, a Python wrapper for IgBLAST v1.9, using IMGT germline references to assign V/J genes and CDR3. Reads were filtered out if the reads had weak V/J assignments (E-value above 1e-6), no CDR3, stop codons, out-of-frame junctions, or ambiguous translated residues. A V3J clonotype was defined by an identical inferred V gene, J gene, and CDR3 amino acid sequence. Percentage overlap between repertoires was computed as shared unique clonotypes divided by the size of the smaller repertoire. Richness of each repertoire was evaluated using RTK rarefaction, the Chao1 estimator, and Recon v2.1 estimates of unobserved clonotypes. Generation probabilities were computed with OLGA for all TCRbeta clonotypes obtained by the gDNA method from four donors. TCRdb provides this immuneACCESS table in a form limited to in-frame rearrangements. Some clones are lacking; in checked studies, under half of them reflect an unresolved V gene, and why the rest are absent is not known. V and J calls and clone size are copied from that table; D and trimming were computed from the DNA. Within this sample are some 1,400,000 clones, with roughly 96% of them counted one time only. The ten largest clones capture over 1% of the sample.

The TCR comes from a young man in good health. In this chain, TRBV29-1 is recombined with TRBJ1-2, with the D gene not confidently named. Source material: naive CD4+ T cells sorted from blood. The cell subset or site label for this specimen denotes: CD45RA+ positively selected. The DNA is TGCAGCGTTGTTGGACGGGCCGGTCCTTATGGCTACACCTTC. It codes for CSVVGRAGPYGYTF.